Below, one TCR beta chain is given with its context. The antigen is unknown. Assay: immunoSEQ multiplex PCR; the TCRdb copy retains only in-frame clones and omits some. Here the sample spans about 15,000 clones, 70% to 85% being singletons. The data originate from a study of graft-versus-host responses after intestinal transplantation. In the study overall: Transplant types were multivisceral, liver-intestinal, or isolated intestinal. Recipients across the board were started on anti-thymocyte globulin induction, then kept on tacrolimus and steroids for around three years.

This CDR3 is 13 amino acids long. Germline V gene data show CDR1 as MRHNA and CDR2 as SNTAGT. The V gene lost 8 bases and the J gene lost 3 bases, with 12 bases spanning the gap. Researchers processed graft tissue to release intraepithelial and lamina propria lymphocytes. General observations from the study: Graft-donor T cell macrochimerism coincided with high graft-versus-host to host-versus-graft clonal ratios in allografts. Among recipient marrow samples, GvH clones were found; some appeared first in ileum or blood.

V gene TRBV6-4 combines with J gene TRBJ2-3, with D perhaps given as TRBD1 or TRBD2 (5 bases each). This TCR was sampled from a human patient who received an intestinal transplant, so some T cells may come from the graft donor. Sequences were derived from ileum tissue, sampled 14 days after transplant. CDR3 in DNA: TGTGCCAGCCGGGACGGCGAAACAGATACGCAGTATTTT. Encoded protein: CASRDGETDTQYF.